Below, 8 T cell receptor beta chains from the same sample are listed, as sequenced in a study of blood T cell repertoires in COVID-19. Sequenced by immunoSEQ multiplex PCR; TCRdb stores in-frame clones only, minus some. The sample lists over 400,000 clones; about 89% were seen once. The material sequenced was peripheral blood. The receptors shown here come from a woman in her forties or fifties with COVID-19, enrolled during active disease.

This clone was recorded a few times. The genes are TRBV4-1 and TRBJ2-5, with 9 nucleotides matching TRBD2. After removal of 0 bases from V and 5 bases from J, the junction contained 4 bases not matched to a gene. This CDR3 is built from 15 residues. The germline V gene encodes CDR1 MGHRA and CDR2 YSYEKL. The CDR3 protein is CASSQERTSGETQYF. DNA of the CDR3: TGCGCCAGCAGCCAAGAGAGAACTAGCGGGGAGACCCAGTACTTC.

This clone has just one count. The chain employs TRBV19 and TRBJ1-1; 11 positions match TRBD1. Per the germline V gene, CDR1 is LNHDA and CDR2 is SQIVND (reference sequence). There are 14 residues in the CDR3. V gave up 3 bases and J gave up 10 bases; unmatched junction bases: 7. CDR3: CASSIIGTGGGAFF. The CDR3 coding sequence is TGTGCCAGTAGTATTATTGGGACAGGGGGAGGAGCTTTCTTT.

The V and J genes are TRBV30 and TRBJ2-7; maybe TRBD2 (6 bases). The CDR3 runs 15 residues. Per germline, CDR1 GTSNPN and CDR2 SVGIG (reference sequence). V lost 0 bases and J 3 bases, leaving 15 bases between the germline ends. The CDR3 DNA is TGTGCCTGGAGTGTACGGATGACGGGGGACTACGAGCAGTACTTC. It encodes CAWSVRMTGDYEQYF. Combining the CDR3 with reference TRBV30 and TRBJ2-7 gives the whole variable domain SQTIHQWPATLVQPVGSPLSLECTVEGTSNPNLYWYRQAAGRGLQLLFYSVGIGQISSEVPQNLSASRPQDRQFILSSKKLLLSDSGFYLCAWSVRMTGDYEQYFGPGTRLTVT.

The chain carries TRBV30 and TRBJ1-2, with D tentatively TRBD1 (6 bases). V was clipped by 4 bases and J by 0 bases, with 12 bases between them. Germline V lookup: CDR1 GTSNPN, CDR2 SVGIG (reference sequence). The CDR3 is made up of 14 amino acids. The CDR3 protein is CAWTTGTANYGYTF. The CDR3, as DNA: TGTGCCTGGACAACAGGGACCGCTAACTATGGCTACACCTTC. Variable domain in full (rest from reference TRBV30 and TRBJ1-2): SQTIHQWPATLVQPVGSPLSLECTVEGTSNPNLYWYRQAAGRGLQLLFYSVGIGQISSEVPQNLSASRPQDRQFILSSKKLLLSDSGFYLCAWTTGTANYGYTFGSGTRLTVV.

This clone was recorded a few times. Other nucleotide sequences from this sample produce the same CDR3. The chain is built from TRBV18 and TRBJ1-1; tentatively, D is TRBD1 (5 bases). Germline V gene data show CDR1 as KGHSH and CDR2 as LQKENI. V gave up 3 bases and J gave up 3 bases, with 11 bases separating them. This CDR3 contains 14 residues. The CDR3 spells CASSPQGSDTEAFF. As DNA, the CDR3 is TGTGCCAGCTCACCTCAGGGCTCGGACACTGAAGCTTTCTTT.

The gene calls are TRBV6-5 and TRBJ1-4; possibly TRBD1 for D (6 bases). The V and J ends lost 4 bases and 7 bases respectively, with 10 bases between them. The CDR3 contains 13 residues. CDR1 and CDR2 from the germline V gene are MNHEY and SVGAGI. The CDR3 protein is CASSLNRVEKLFF. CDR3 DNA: TGTGCCAGCAGTTTGAACAGGGTTGAAAAACTGTTTTTT.

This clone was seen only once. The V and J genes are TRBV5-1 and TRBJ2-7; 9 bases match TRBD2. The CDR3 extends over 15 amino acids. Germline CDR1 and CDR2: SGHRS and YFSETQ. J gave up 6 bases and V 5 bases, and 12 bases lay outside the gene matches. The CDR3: CASRYGTSSTPEQYF. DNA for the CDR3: TGCGCCAGCAGGTACGGGACTAGCAGCACCCCCGAGCAGTACTTC.

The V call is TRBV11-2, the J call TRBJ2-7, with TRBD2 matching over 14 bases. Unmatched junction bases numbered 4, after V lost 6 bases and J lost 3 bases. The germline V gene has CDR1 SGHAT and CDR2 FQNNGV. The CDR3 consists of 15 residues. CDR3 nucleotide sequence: TGTGCCAGCAGTTACGGGACTAGCGGGGGCTACGAGCAGTACTTC. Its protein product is CASSYGTSGGYEQYF.